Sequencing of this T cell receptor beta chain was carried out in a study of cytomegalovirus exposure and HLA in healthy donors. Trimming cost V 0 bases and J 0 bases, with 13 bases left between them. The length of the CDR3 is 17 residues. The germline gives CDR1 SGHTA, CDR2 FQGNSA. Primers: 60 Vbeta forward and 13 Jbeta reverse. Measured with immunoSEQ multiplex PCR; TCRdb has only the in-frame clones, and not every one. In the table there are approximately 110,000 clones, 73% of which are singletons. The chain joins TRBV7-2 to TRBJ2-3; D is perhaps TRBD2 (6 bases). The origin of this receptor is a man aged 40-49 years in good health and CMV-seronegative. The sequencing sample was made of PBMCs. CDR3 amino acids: CASSLAGGGGSTDTQYF. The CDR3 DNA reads TGTGCCAGCAGCTTAGCGGGGGGTGGCGGTAGCACAGATACGCAGTATTTT.